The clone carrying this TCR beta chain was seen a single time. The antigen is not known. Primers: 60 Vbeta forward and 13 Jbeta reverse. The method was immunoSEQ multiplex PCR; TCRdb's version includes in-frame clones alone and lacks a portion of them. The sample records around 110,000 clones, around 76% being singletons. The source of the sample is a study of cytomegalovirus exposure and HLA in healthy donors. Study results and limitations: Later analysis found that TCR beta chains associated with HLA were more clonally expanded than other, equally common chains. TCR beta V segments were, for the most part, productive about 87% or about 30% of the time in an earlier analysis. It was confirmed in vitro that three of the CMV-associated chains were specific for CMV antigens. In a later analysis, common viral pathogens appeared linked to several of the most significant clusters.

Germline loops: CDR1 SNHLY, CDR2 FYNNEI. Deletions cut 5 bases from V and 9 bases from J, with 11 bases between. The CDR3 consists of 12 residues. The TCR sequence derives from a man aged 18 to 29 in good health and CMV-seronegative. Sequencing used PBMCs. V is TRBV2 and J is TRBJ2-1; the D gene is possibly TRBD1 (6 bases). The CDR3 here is CASSYQGSEQFF. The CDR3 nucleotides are TGTGCCAGCAGTTACCAGGGGAGTGAGCAGTTCTTC.